This T cell receptor (beta chain) is drawn from a study of cytomegalovirus exposure and HLA in healthy donors (dated by TCRdb to about 2017). For the wider study: An earlier analysis of some 550 of the donors reported about 290 Gb of sequence data and about 100 million unique TCR beta sequences from approximately 180 million T cells. Approximately 330 gigabases of sequencing data and around 85 million unique TCR sequences made up an early release that covered approximately 620 HLA-typed donors. The genetic ancestry cluster associated with self-reported Caucasian donors included 70% to 85% of the 300 to 400 genotyped donors. The study was designed to test whether signatures of past pathogen exposure could be identified by cataloging public T cell receptors. Using immunosequencing, the study profiled T cell repertoires from about 620 subjects and related those repertoires to cytomegalovirus serostatus. Besides the first cohort of approximately 710 subjects, a separate validation cohort made up of 120 different subjects was used. High-throughput TCR immunosequencing, statistical association of individual TCRs with disease status, and machine learning were combined to predict cytomegalovirus infection status. A later analysis re-analyzed previously published TCR beta repertoires from several hundred donors and added high-resolution HLA genotyping to study TCR occurrence patterns. In the later analysis, no new phenotypic data were used to find candidate immune exposures; instead, reliance was placed on TCR beta sequences and their occurrence across donors. An earlier analysis of fewer than 750 of the donors used high-throughput TCR beta sequencing to judge whether each TCR beta V gene segment behaved as functional or pseudogenic. Donor age, sex, ethnicity and CMV serostatus were compiled alongside the repertoire data. Genome-wide SNP genotypes for about 65% of the roughly 700 donors were used in a later genetic analysis, which treated that subset as a discovery cohort. All discovery cohort repertoires had been generated using a single sequencing platform. Class I and class II HLA loci were covered by the typing at four-digit resolution. Typing coverage differed by locus: A, B, C, DRB1 and DQB1 were typed in roughly 629-630 donors, DQA1 in approximately 520, DPA1 in some 600, and DPB1 in just under 490. Roughly five DR-DQ haplotypes were treated as single units for association and clustering because of strong linkage in the cohort. Among around 400 genotyped donors of the cohort, an average of approximately 240,000 unique TCR beta nucleotide sequences was sequenced per donor, of which 15% to 20% were non-productive.

Library construction relied on the immunoSEQ multiplex PCR assay. A mixture of 60 forward primers for TCR Vbeta segments and 13 reverse primers for TCR Jbeta segments was used in the multiplex PCR. The CDR3 region of rearranged TCR beta genes was amplified from genomic DNA with a multiplex PCR assay. On the Illumina HiSeq System, the amplified TCR beta libraries were sequenced as 87-base-pair reads. As for how the authors treated the data: A later analysis tallied around 87 million unique TCR beta chains across the 640 or so repertoires, and about 12 million of those chains were shared by two or more donors. Raw reads were error-corrected and collapsed into unique sequences by a nearest-neighbor algorithm in which closely related sequences were merged to remove PCR and sequencing errors. To assign V, D and J gene segments, CDR3 sequences were aligned to IMGT reference sequences. Each retained sequence needed at least a six-nucleotide match to both a V gene segment and a J gene segment. A rearrangement counted as productive if the CDR3 had no stop codons and remained in frame with V and J, and every other rearrangement counted as non-productive. Following IMGT convention, CDR3 was defined as the stretch from the second conserved V-encoded cysteine up to the conserved J-encoded phenylalanine. The earlier analysis of a few hundred of the donors excluded sequences that lacked an unambiguous match to a single V gene segment. An earlier analysis of approximately 590 of the donors called V segments functional above 56.7% productive rearrangements and segregating when the between-donor standard deviation exceeded 5%. A statistical classification framework was developed to diagnose cytomegalovirus status using the catalog of TCR beta chain sequences. In a later analysis, TCR nucleotide sequences were compared against IMGT/GENE-DB human TR gene sequences so that V and J genes could be assigned. A later analysis assigned CDR3 sequences and most-parsimonious VDJ recombination scenarios with the TCRdist pipeline. In a later analysis, each TCR beta chain was defined by its CDR3 amino acid sequence together with its V-gene family, and reads lacking a unique V-gene family were excluded. In a later analysis, a few hundred highly shared, low-generation-probability nucleotide sequences were removed to address suspected cross-contamination and a sequencing artifact. In a later analysis, a clonal expansion index was calculated for each public chain from normalized within-repertoire ranks of inferred template counts. A later analysis computed generation probabilities with a VDJ recombination model fitted to out-of-frame rearrangements, and checked the results against IGoR. Hypergeometric tests were used in a later analysis to score TCR-TCR, TCR-HLA and TCR-CMV co-occurrence, with a repertoire-size bias correction applied to the TCR pairs. A later analysis estimated false discovery rates by permuting HLA or CMV assignments 20 times. In a later analysis, co-occurring TCRs were grouped using DBSCAN, and TCRdist sequence similarity was added for clustering within HLA-allele-positive subsets. Repertoires with fewer than 30,000 or more than 120,000 public chains, plus five repertoires with anomalous nucleotide sharing, were excluded from co-occurrence clustering. TCRdb took this table from immuneACCESS and kept in-frame rearrangements with V and J called. Such tables lack part of the clones; where checked against another copy, unresolved V genes explain under half of the gap, and the rest is unexplained. V and J calls and clone size come straight from that table; D and trimming were deduced from the DNA. The sample table shows approximately 100,000 clones, and around 72% are seen once. The ten largest clones represent approximately 9.9% of the sample.

After removal of 3 bases from V and 3 bases from J, the junction retains 9 bases not matched to a gene. The germline V gene specifies LGHNA as CDR1 and YNFKEQ as CDR2. Its CDR3 holds 16 amino acids, cysteine through phenylalanine. The only DNA kept is the CDR3, 48 bases in frame from the first base. With respect to this clone: The antigen this receptor binds is unknown. Per-base qualities were not stored, and no clone one base away is much larger.

What the study reported, not specific to this receptor: Only TCR beta chains were sequenced in this cohort, and the absence of alpha or paired-chain data limited detectable features. A further reported finding was that TCR beta sequences accurately predicted the HLA-A and HLA-B alleles for most subjects in the first cohort. Correlated functional status among segregating V segments might be attributable to linkage disequilibrium, but an unknown experimental factor could not be ruled out. Most TCR sequences were seen in very few donors, while some public TCRs were found in many individuals. The sequencing pipeline was judged likely to have produced a cluster of highly shared sequence variants as a technical artifact. In an earlier analysis of 587 of the donors, most TCR beta V segments appeared in productive rearrangements about 87% or about 30% of the time, broadly matching IMGT annotations. Because HLA typing was unavailable for some donors at each locus, only the typed subset was used in association tests. The presence/absence analyses assumed that sequencing depth was roughly uniform across donors, and that assumption may not be true. The 87-base-pair reads could not distinguish some IMGT-functional V segments, including TRBV6-2 and TRBV6-3, so those segments were excluded. A later genetic analysis associated a missense DCLRE1C variant with V-gene and J-gene trimming of TCR beta chains, and an independent cohort replicated the association. When HLA alleles, especially DR and DQ, strongly co-occurred, TCR associations were difficult to assign to individual alleles. A later genetic analysis reported fewer N-insertions in productive TCRs among donors in an Asian-associated ancestry cluster than the roughly 700-donor mean. A few of the identified cytomegalovirus-associated TCR beta chains were confirmed in vitro to be specific for cytomegalovirus antigens. According to a later analysis, parvovirus B19, influenza, CMV and Epstein-Barr virus appeared linked to several top co-occurrence clusters. A later analysis found that most CMV-associated TCR beta chains appeared HLA-restricted, with HLA associations seemingly driven largely by CMV exposure. In the study, 150 to 200 TCR beta chains were listed as associated with cytomegalovirus. At a false discovery rate of 0.05, a later analysis linked around 15,000 TCR beta sequences to specific HLA alleles. In a later analysis, the rate of TCR association differed among HLA loci, with DRB1 alleles having the most associated TCRs and HLA-C alleles having the fewest. In both the original and validation cohorts, the classifier was reported to diagnose cytomegalovirus status with high specificity and sensitivity. In a later analysis, HLA-associated TCR beta chains showed more clonal expansion and lower generation probabilities than non-associated chains that were equally common. The authors suggested that the approach could potentially be generalized to other disease states and immunological phenotypes. Because counts were too low, seventeen rarely observed V segments, including chromosome 9 orphons, were excluded from the earlier analysis of about 500 of the donors. The only immune exposure information available for the cohort was CMV serostatus.

The cohort was made up of 666 healthy bone marrow donors. At the time of sampling, all cohort members were nominally healthy, though unrecorded immune exposures were likely present. The donor tested CMV seropositive and was one of the 289 seropositive cohort members. Every donor gave a peripheral blood sample, and the peripheral blood mononuclear cells from that sample were used for TCR beta sequencing. Genomic DNA extraction from the blood cell samples was performed with the Qiagen DNeasy Blood Extraction Kit. The sample taken for sequencing was PBMCs. The sequence is built from TRBV4-2 and TRBJ1-1; 8 bases in between match TRBD1. The clonotype originates from a man aged 18 to 29 in good health and CMV-seropositive. CDR3 protein: CASSQVHDRGDTEAFF. The nucleotide sequence is TGTGCCAGCAGCCAGGTTCACGACAGGGGCGACACTGAAGCTTTCTTT.